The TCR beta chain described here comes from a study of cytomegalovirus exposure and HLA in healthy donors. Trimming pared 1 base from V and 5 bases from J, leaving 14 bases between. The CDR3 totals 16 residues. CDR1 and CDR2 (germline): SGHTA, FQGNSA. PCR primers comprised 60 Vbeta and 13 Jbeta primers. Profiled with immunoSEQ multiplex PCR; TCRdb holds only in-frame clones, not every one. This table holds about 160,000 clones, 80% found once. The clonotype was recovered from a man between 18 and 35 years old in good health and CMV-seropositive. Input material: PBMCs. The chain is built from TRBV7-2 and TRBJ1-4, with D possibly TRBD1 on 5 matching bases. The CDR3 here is CASSLGGLWGNEKLFF. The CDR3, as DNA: TGTGCCAGCAGCTTAGGGGGACTTTGGGGGAATGAAAAACTGTTTTTT.